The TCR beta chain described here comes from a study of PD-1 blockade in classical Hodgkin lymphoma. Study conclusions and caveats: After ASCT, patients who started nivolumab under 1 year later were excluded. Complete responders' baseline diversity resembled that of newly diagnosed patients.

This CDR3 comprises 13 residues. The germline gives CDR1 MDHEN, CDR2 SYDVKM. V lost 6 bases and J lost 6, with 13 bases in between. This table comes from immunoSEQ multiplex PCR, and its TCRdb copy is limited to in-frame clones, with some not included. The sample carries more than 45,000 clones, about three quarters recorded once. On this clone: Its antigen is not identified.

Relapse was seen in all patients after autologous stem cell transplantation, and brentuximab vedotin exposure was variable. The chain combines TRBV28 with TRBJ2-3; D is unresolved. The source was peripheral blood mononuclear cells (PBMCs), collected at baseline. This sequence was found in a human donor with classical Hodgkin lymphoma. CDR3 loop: CASRKHSRDTQYF. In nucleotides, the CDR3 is TGTGCCAGCAGGAAACATTCGCGCGATACGCAGTATTTT.